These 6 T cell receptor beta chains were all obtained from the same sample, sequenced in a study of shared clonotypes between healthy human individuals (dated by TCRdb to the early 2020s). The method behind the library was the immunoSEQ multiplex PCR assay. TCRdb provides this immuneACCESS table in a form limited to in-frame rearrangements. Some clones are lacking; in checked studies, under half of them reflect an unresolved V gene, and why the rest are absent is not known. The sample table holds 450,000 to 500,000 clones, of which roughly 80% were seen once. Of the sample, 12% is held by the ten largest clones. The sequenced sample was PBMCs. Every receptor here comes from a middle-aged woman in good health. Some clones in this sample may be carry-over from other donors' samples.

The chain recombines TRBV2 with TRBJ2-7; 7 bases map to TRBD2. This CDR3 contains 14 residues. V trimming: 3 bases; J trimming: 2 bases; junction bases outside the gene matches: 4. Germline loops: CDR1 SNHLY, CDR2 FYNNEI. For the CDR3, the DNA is TGTGCCAGCAGTGAGGCTAGCGGACCCTACGAGCAGTACTTC. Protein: CASSEASGPYEQYF.

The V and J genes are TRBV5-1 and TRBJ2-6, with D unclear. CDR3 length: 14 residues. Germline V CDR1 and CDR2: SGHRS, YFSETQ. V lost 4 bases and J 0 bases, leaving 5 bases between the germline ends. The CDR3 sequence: CASSASSGANVLTF. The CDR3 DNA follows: TGCGCCAGCAGCGCAAGCTCTGGGGCCAACGTCCTGACTTTC.

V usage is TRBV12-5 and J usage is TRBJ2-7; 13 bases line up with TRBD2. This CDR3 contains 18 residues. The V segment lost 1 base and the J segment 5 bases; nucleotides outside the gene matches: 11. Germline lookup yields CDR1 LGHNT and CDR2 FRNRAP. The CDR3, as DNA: TGTGCTAGTGGTTTGGCCCACGTGTTACTAGCGGGAGGGGACGAGCAGTACTTC. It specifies CASGLAHVLLAGGDEQYF.

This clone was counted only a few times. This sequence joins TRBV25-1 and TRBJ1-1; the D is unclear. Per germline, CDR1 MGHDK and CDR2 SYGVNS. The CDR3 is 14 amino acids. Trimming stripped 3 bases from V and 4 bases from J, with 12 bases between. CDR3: CASSDIGVITEAFF. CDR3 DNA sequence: TGTGCCAGCAGTGATATTGGGGTGATCACTGAAGCTTTCTTT.

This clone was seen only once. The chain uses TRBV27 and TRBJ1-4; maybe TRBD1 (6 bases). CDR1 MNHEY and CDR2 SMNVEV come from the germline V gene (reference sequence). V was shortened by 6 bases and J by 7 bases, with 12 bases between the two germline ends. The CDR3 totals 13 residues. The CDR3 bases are TGTGCCAGCAGGGGACATAGTCCTGAAAAACTGTTTTTT. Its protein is CASRGHSPEKLFF.

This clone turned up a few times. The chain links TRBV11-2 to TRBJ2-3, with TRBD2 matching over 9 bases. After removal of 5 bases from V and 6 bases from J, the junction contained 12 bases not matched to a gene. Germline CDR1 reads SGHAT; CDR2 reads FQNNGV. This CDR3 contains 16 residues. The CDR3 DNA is TGTGCCAGCAGCCCCTGGGGCGGGAGGGCCAGGGATACGCAGTATTTT. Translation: CASSPWGGRARDTQYF.